Listed below are T cell receptor beta chains from one sample, sequenced in a study of vaccination effects on CD4 cells after COVID-19. These receptors lack a known antigen. This table comes from immunoSEQ multiplex PCR, and its TCRdb copy is limited to in-frame clones, with some not included. The data show 50,000 to 65,000 clones, 65% to 90% seen once. This material consisted of CD4+ T cells from PBMCs cultured with HCoV-229E spike peptides, taken before COVID-19 vaccination. The receptors come from a human donor who received a COVID-19 vaccine. Each CDR3 is given with its conserved first and last residue. D genes are given only for firm matches. Size values are once, few and many counts, or a class for expanded clones, and some rows have none.

TRBV14	TRBJ1-4	TRBD1	NA	CASSRRDSPHNEKLFF	TGTGCCAGCAGCCGCCGGGACAGTCCTCATAATGAAAAACTGTTTTTT
TRBV2	TRBJ2-4	NA	NA	CASSERWGAKNIQYF	TGTGCCAGCAGTGAAAGATGGGGGGCCAAAAACATTCAGTACTTC
TRBV16	TRBJ1-5	TRBD1	NA	CASSPLSTGGLQPQHF	TGTGCCAGCAGCCCTCTTTCGACAGGGGGACTTCAGCCCCAGCATTTT
TRBV19	TRBJ1-5	NA	NA	CASSQQQVPGNNQPQHF	TGTGCCAGTAGTCAACAACAAGTCCCCGGGAACAATCAGCCCCAGCATTTT
TRBV3-1/TRBV3-2	TRBJ2-1	NA	NA	CASSLRGLTYNEQFF	TGTGCCAGCAGCCTAAGGGGGTTGACCTACAATGAGCAGTTCTTC
TRBV5-1	TRBJ1-3	NA	few	CASSLTGTRFGNTIYF	TGCGCCAGCAGCCTGACCGGGACGCGTTTTGGAAACACCATATATTTT
TRBV24-1	TRBJ2-2	NA	few	CATSDGGYANTGELFF	TGTGCCACCAGTGATGGTGGATACGCGAACACCGGGGAGCTGTTTTTT
TRBV24-1	TRBJ2-5	NA	NA	CATSDPRAGQETQYF	TGTGCCACCAGTGATCCGCGTGCGGGTCAGGAGACCCAGTACTTC
TRBV9	TRBJ1-2	NA	few	CASSREVRDGYTF	TGTGCCAGCAGCCGGGAAGTCCGGGATGGCTACACCTTC
TRBV9	TRBJ1-2	NA	NA	CASSVDGGGNYGYTF	TGTGCCAGCAGCGTAGATGGGGGAGGCAACTATGGCTACACCTTC
TRBV9	TRBJ1-2	TRBD1	NA	CASSVGPTGILNYGYTF	TGTGCCAGCAGCGTAGGCCCGACAGGGATATTGAACTATGGCTACACCTTC
TRBV6-2/TRBV6-3	TRBJ2-2	NA	NA	CASSYVRVGGELFF	TGTGCCAGCAGTTACGTAAGGGTTGGCGGGGAGCTGTTTTTT
TRBV14	TRBJ2-2	TRBD1	NA	CASSQGFRGLPWTGELFF	TGTGCCAGCAGCCAAGGATTCAGGGGGCTTCCGTGGACCGGGGAGCTGTTTTTT
TRBV18	TRBJ1-1	NA	NA	CASSPPLRGTSFF	TGTGCCAGCTCACCACCCCTTCGGGGAACTTCTTTCTTT
TRBV27	TRBJ1-2	TRBD1	NA	CASSRQGYGYTF	TGTGCCAGCAGCCGACAGGGATATGGCTACACCTTC
TRBV30	TRBJ1-5	NA	once	CAWSVGSNQPQHF	TGTGCCTGGAGTGTGGGGAGCAATCAGCCCCAGCATTTT
TRBV18	TRBJ1-1	NA	NA	CASSPRLLSQFPSGDTEAFF	TGTGCCAGCTCACCACGCCTGCTTTCCCAGTTCCCCTCCGGAGACACTGAAGCTTTCTTT
TRBV4-2	TRBJ1-2	TRBD1	few	CASSRSGGGQSLGYTF	TGTGCCAGCAGCCGTTCAGGCGGGGGACAGTCCTTGGGCTACACCTTC
TRBV2	TRBJ1-2	NA	NA	CASSENSANYGYTF	TGTGCCAGCAGTGAAAATTCAGCTAACTATGGCTACACCTTC
TRBV28	TRBJ1-4	NA	few	CASSLGTDPNEKLFF	TGTGCCAGCAGTTTGGGGACGGACCCTAATGAAAAACTGTTTTTT
TRBV7-9	TRBJ1-6	NA	few	CASSLEGGSPLHF	TGTGCCAGCAGCTTAGAGGGGGGCTCACCCCTCCACTTT
TRBV7-3	TRBJ2-3	NA	NA	CASSPDYVNTQYF	TGTGCCAGCAGCCCCGATTACGTTAATACGCAGTATTTT
TRBV5-1	TRBJ1-1	TRBD1	NA	CASSDPGQGADTEAFF	TGCGCCAGCAGCGACCCGGGACAGGGGGCCGACACTGAAGCTTTCTTT
TRBV18	TRBJ2-1	NA	NA	CASSPIRHNEQFF	TGTGCCAGCTCACCGATCCGCCACAATGAGCAGTTCTTC
TRBV18	TRBJ2-1	NA	NA	CASSHPREQFF	TGTGCCAGCTCACACCCCAGAGAGCAGTTCTTC
TRBV6-2/TRBV6-3	TRBJ1-2	TRBD1	NA	CASSRPSGTVYGYTF	TGTGCCAGCAGTCGGCCCTCCGGGACAGTCTATGGCTACACCTTC